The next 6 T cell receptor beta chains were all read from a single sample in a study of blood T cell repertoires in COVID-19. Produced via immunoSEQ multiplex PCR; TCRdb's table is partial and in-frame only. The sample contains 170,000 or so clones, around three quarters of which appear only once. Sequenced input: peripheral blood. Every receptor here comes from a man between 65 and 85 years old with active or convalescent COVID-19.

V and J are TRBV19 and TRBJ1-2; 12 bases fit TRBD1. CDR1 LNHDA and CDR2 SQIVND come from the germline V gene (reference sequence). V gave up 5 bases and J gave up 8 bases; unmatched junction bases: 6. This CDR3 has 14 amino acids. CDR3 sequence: CASSQGQGASGYTF. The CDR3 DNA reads TGTGCCAGTAGTCAGGGACAGGGGGCATCGGGCTACACCTTC.

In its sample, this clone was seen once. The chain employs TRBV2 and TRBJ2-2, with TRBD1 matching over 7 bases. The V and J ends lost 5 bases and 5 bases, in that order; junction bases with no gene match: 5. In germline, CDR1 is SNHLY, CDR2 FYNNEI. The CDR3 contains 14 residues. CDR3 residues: CASSKGARTGELFF. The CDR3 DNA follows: TGTGCCAGCAGTAAGGGGGCTCGGACCGGGGAGCTGTTTTTT.

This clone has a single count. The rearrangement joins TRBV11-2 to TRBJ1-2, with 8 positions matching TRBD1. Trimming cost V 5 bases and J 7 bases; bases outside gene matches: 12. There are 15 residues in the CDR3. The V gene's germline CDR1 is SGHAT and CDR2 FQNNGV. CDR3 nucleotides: TGTGCCAGCAGCGGGACCAGGGGGCGCATTTTTGGCTACACCTTC. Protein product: CASSGTRGRIFGYTF.

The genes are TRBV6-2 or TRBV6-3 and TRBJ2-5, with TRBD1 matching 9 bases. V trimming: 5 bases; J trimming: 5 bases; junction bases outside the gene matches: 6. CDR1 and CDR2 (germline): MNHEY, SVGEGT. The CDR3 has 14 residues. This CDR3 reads CASSQTGGYETQYF. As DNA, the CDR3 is TGTGCCAGCAGTCAGACAGGGGGTTACGAGACCCAGTACTTC.

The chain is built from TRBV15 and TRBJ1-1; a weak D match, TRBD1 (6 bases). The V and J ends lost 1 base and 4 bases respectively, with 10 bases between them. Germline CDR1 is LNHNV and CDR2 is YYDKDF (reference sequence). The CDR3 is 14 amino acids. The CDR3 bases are TGTGCCACCAGCAGAGGAACAGGGTTCACTGAAGCTTTCTTT. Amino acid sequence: CATSRGTGFTEAFF. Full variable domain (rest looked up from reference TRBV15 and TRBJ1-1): DAMVIQNPRYQVTQFGKPVTLSCSQTLNHNVMYWYQQKSSQAPKLLFHYYDKDFNNEADTPDNFQSRRPNTSFCFLDIRSPGLGDTAMYLCATSRGTGFTEAFFGQGTRLTVV.

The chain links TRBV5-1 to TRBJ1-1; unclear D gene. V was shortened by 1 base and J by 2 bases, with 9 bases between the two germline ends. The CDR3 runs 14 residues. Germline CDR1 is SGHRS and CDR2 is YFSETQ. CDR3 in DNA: TGCGCCAGCAGCTTGCTCCGGGTAAACACTGAAGCTTTCTTT. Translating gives CASSLLRVNTEAFF. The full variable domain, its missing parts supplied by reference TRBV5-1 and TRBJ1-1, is KAGVTQTPRYLIKTRGQQVTLSCSPISGHRSVSWYQQTPGQGLQFLFEYFSETQRNKGNFPGRFSGRQFSNSRSEMNVSTLELGDSALYLCASSLLRVNTEAFFGQGTRLTVV.